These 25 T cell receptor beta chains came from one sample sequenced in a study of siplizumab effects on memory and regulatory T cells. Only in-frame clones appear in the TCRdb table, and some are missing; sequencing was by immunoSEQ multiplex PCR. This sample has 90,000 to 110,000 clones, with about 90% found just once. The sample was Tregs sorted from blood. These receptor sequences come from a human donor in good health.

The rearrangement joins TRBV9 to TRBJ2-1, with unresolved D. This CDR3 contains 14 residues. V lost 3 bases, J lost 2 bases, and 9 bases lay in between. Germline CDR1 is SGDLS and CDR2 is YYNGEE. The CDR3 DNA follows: TGTGCCAGCAGCGCCGATGCAACCTACAATGAGCAGTTCTTC. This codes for CASSADATYNEQFF.

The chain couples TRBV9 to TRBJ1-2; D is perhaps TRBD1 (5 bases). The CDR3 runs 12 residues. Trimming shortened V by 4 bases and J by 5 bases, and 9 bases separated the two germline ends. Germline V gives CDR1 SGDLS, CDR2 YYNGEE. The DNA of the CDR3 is TGTGCCAGCAGCCCCCAGGGTTATGGCTACACCTTC. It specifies CASSPQGYGYTF.

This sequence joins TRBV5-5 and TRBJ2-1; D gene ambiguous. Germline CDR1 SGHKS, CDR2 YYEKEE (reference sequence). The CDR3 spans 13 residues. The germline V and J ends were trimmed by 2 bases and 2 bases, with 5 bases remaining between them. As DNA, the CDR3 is TGTGCCAGCAGCTTTCACCCCTACAATGAGCAGTTCTTC. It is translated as CASSFHPYNEQFF. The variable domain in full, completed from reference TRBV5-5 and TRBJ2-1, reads DAGVTQSPTHLIKTRGQQVTLRCSPISGHKSVSWYQQVLGQGPQFIFQYYEKEERGRGNFPDRFSARQFPNYSSELNVNALLLGDSALYLCASSFHPYNEQFFGPGTRLTVL.

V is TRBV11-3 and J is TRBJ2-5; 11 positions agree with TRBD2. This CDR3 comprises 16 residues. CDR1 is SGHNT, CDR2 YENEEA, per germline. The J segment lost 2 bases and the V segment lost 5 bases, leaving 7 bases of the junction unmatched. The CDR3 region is CASSEGTSGTQETQYF. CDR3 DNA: TGTGCCAGCAGCGAGGGGACTAGCGGAACACAAGAGACCCAGTACTTC.

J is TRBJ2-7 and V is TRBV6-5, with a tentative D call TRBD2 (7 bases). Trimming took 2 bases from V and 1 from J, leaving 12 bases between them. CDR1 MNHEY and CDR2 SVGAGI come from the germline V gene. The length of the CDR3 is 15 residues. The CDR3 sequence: CASSYGGALSYEQYF. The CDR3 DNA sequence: TGTGCCAGCAGTTACGGGGGGGCGTTGTCCTACGAGCAGTACTTC.

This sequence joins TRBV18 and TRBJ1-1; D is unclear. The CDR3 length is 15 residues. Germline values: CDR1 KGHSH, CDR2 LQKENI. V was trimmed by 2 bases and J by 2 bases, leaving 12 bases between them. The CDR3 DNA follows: TGTGCCAGCTCACCAGACGAGCGCGTTAACACTGAAGCTTTCTTT. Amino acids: CASSPDERVNTEAFF.

The CDR3 region has the DNA TGTGCCAGCAGCCTCCAATTCACAGATACGCAGTATTTT. It translates to CASSLQFTDTQYF. The chain is built from TRBV7-2 and TRBJ2-3; D is unclear. Germline CDR1 reads SGHTA; CDR2 reads FQGNSA. The CDR3 is 13 amino acids. V shed 5 bases and J shed 2 bases, with 8 bases lying between them.

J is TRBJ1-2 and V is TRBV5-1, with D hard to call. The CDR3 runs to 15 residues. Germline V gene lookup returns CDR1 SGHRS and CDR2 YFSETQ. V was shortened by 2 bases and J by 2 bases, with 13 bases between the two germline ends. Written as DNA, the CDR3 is TGCGCCAGCAGCTTCGGGGTCGGGCAGAACTATGGCTACACCTTC. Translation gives CASSFGVGQNYGYTF.

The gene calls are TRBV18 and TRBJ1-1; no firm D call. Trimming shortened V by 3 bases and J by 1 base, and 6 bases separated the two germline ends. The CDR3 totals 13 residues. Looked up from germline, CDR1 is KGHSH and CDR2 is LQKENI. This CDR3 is CASSPQRNTEAFF. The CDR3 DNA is TGTGCCAGCTCACCCCAAAGGAACACTGAAGCTTTCTTT.

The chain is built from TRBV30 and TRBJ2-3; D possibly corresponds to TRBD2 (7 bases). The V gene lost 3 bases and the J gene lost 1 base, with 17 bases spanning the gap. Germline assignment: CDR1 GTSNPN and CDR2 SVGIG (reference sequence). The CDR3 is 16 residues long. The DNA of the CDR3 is TGTGCCTGGAGCCCCCACGGGGGGCGAGGCACAGATACGCAGTATTTT. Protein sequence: CAWSPHGGRGTDTQYF. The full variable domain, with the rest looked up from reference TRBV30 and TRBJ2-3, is SQTIHQWPATLVQPVGSPLSLECTVEGTSNPNLYWYRQAAGRGLQLLFYSVGIGQISSEVPQNLSASRPQDRQFILSSKKLLLSDSGFYLCAWSPHGGRGTDTQYFGPGTRLTVL.

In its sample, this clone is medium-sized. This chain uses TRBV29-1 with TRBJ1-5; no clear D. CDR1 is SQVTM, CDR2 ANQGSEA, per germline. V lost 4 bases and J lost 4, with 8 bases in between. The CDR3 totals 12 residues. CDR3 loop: CSVGDVNQPQHF. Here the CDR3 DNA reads TGCAGCGTTGGAGACGTAAATCAGCCCCAGCATTTT.

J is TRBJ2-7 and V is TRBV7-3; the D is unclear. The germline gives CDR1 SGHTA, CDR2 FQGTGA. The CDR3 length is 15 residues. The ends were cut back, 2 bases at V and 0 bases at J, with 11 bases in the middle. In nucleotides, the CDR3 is TGTGCCAGCAGCTTAGGAAGCGCGGCCTCCTACGAGCAGTACTTC. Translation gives CASSLGSAASYEQYF.

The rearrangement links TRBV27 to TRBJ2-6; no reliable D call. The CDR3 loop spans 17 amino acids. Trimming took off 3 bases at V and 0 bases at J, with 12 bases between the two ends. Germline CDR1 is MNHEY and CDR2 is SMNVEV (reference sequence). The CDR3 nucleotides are TGTGCCAGCAGTTTGAACCGGATTCACTCTGGGGCCAACGTCCTGACTTTC. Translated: CASSLNRIHSGANVLTF.

The CDR3 DNA reads as TGTGCCAGGAGGCAATTGTATGGCTACACCTTC. This gives the protein CARRQLYGYTF. The chain carries TRBV2 and TRBJ1-2; no clear D. Trimming stripped 9 bases from V and 5 bases from J, with 10 bases between. The CDR3 totals 11 residues. Germline V CDR1 and CDR2: SNHLY, FYNNEI.

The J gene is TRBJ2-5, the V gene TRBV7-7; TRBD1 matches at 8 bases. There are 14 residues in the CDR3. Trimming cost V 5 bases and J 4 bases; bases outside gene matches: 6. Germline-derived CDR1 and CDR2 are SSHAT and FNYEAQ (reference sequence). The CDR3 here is CASSPQGAGETQYF. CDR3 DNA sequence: TGTGCCAGCAGCCCTCAGGGGGCGGGAGAGACCCAGTACTTC.

CDR3 region: CASSPIGGSGETQYF. CDR3 DNA: TGTGCCAGCAGCCCCATAGGGGGGAGCGGAGAGACCCAGTACTTC. The chain uses TRBV5-4 and TRBJ2-5; either TRBD1 or TRBD2 may fit D (6 bases each). The CDR3 sequence is 15 residues long. Germline V gene sequence: CDR1 SGHNT, CDR2 YYREEE (reference sequence). V lost 4 bases to trimming and J lost 4 bases, with 17 bases between them. The full variable domain, in which reference TRBV5-4 and TRBJ2-5 provide the parts outside the CDR3, is ETGVTQSPTHLIKTRGQQVTLRCSSQSGHNTVSWYQQALGQGPQFIFQYYREEENGRGNFPPRFSGLQFPNYSSELNVNALELDDSALYLCASSPIGGSGETQYFGPGTRLLVL.

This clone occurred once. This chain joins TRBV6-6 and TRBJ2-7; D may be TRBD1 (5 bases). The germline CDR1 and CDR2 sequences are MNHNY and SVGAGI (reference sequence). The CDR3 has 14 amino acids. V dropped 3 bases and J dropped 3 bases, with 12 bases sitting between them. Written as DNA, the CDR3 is TGTGCCAGCAGTTATCGGCCCAGGGTCTACGAGCAGTACTTC. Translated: CASSYRPRVYEQYF.

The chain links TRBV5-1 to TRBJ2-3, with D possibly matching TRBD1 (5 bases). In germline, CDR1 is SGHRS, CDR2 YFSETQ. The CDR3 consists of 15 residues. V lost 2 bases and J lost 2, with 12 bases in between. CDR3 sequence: CASSFDGRDTDTQYF. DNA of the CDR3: TGCGCCAGCAGCTTTGACGGCAGGGACACAGATACGCAGTATTTT.

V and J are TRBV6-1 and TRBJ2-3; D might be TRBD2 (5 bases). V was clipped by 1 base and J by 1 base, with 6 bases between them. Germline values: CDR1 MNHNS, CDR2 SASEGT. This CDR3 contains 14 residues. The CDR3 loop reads CASSEGRGTDTQYF. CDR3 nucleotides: TGTGCCAGCAGTGAAGGGCGGGGCACAGATACGCAGTATTTT.

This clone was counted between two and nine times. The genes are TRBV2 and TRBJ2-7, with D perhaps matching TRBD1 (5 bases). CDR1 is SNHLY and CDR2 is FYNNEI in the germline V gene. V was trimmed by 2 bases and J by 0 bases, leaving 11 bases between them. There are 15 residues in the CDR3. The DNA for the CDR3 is TGTGCCAGCAGTGAAAGACAGTTAGGCTCCTACGAGCAGTACTTC. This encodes CASSERQLGSYEQYF.

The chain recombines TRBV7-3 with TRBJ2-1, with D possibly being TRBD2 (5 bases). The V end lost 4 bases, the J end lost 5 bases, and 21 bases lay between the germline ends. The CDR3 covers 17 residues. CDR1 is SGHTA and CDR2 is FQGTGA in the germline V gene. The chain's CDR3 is CASSSLGRAATNNEQFF. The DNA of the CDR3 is TGTGCCAGCAGCTCCCTTGGGAGAGCGGCGACCAACAATGAGCAGTTCTTC.

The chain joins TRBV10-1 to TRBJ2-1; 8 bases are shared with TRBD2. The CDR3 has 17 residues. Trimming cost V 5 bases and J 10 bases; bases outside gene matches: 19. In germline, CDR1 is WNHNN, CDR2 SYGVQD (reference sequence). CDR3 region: CASSRTGAGGSVGEQFF. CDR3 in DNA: TGCGCCAGCAGTCGAACCGGGGCGGGAGGATCCGTCGGAGAGCAGTTCTTC.

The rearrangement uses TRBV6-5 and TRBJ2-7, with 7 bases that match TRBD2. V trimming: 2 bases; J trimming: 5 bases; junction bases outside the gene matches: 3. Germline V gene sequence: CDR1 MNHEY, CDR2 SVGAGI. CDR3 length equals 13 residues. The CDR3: CASSYTSAHEQYF. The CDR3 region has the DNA TGTGCCAGCAGTTACACTAGCGCCCACGAGCAGTACTTC.

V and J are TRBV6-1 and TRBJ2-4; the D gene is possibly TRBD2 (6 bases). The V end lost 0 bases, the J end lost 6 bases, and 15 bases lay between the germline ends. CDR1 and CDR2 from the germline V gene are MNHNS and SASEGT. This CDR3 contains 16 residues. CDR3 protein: CASSEAQLAIGNIQYF. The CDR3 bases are TGTGCCAGCAGTGAAGCCCAACTAGCTATAGGAAACATTCAGTACTTC.

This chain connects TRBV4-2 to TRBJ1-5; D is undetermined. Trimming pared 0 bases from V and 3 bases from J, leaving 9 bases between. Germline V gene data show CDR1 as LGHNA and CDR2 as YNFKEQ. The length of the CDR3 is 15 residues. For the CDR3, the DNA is TGTGCCAGCAGCCAAGATATGGCTTACAATCAGCCCCAGCATTTT. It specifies CASSQDMAYNQPQHF.